This passage covers 23 T cell receptor beta chains from one sample sequenced in a study of blood T cell repertoires in COVID-19. Data came from immunoSEQ multiplex PCR; TCRdb stores just in-frame clones and leaves some out. Among some 260,000 clones listed, approximately 82% were seen once. The sequenced sample was peripheral blood. These receptors were taken from a woman of 80 years or more with active or convalescent COVID-19.

V and J are TRBV6-1 and TRBJ1-1; D perhaps matches TRBD1 (5 bases). The V and J ends lost 0 bases and 3 bases respectively, with 14 bases between them. The CDR3 totals 16 residues. The germline gives CDR1 MNHNS, CDR2 SASEGT. The CDR3 loop reads CASSEAISGGYTEAFF. The CDR3 DNA is TGTGCCAGCAGTGAAGCGATTAGCGGGGGGTACACTGAAGCTTTCTTT.

The CDR3 region has the DNA TGTGCCAGCAGTTCACAAGGACAGGGAATTGGTGGCTACACCTTC. This gives the protein CASSSQGQGIGGYTF. The V and J genes are TRBV27 and TRBJ1-2; 8 nucleotides agree with TRBD1. The CDR3 spans 15 residues. V was pared by 4 bases and J by 7 bases, with 11 bases of the junction left unmatched. Germline V gene lookup returns CDR1 MNHEY and CDR2 SMNVEV (reference sequence).

This clone was picked up many times. The chain employs TRBV7-9 and TRBJ2-7; D gene ambiguous. With 1 base removed from V and 4 bases from J, the gap between germline ends came to 5 bases. The CDR3 consists of 12 residues. Per the germline V gene, CDR1 is SEHNR and CDR2 is FQNEAQ (reference sequence). The chain's CDR3 is CASSLVGYEQYF. The CDR3 bases are TGTGCCAGCAGCTTAGTCGGTTACGAGCAGTACTTC.

The rearrangement uses TRBV15 and TRBJ1-5; possible D gene TRBD1, 5 bases. The CDR3 has 15 residues. Germline assignment: CDR1 LNHNV and CDR2 YYDKDF (reference sequence). V lost 1 base, J lost 8 bases, and 15 bases lay in between. CDR3 sequence (DNA): TGTGCCACCAGCAGAGTTTCGACAGCCAACGAGCCCCAGCATTTT. Protein sequence: CATSRVSTANEPQHF.

This sequence joins TRBV11-2 and TRBJ2-7; TRBD2 might be the D (6 bases). The CDR3 covers 15 residues. V lost 6 bases, J lost 0 bases, and 15 bases lay in between. From germline, CDR1 is SGHAT and CDR2 FQNNGV. Here the CDR3 reads CASSPWRTISYEQYF. The CDR3 nucleotides read TGTGCCAGCAGTCCCTGGCGGACTATCTCCTACGAGCAGTACTTC.

The genes are TRBV6-6 and TRBJ1-4; 7 nucleotides line up with TRBD1. The CDR3 covers 13 residues. Per the germline V gene, CDR1 is MNHNY and CDR2 is SVGAGI (reference sequence). Germline trimming cut 5 bases from V and 7 bases from J; bases unmatched to any gene: 4. CDR3 DNA: TGTGCCAGCAGTCGAAACAGGGGTGAAAAACTGTTTTTT. Translated, it gives CASSRNRGEKLFF.

This clone came up once. The CDR3 coding sequence is TGCGCCAGCATCCCTGACCATGGGAGATATGGCTACACCTTC. Protein product: CASIPDHGRYGYTF. The J gene is TRBJ1-2, the V gene TRBV5-1; D gene ambiguous. Germline V gene sequence: CDR1 SGHRS, CDR2 YFSETQ. CDR3 length: 14 residues. Deletions cut 6 bases from V and 5 bases from J, with 17 bases between.

The rearrangement links TRBV3-1 (or the pseudogene TRBV3-2) to TRBJ1-6; the D is unclear. Trimming took 1 base from V and 7 from J, leaving 14 bases between them. The CDR3 has 16 amino acids. Germline V gene data show CDR1 as LGHDT and CDR2 as YNNKEL (reference sequence). For the CDR3, the DNA is TGTGCCAGCAGCCAAGTCTCTGGGAGTGGGAATTCACCCCTCCACTTT. It codes for CASSQVSGSGNSPLHF.

The chain is built from TRBV6-5 and TRBJ1-2; D unclear. The CDR3 is 13 residues long. CDR1 is MNHEY and CDR2 is SVGAGI in the germline V gene. Trimming removed 2 bases from V and 5 bases from J, with 9 bases in between. CDR3 in amino acids: CASSYARRYGYTF. Written as DNA, the CDR3 is TGTGCCAGCAGTTACGCACGGCGGTATGGCTACACCTTC.

This clone has at least ten counts. V gene TRBV6-1 combines with J gene TRBJ1-2; no firm D call. With 3 bases removed from V and 8 bases from J, the gap between germline ends came to 13 bases. Germline CDR1 MNHNS, CDR2 SASEGT. The length of the CDR3 is 13 residues. This CDR3 is CASSETPTGGYTF. For the CDR3, the DNA is TGTGCCAGCAGTGAGACCCCGACGGGAGGCTACACCTTC.

The V and J genes are TRBV9 and TRBJ2-7, with a weak D call TRBD1 (6 bases). The V end lost 0 bases, the J end lost 4 bases, and 20 bases lay between the germline ends. The CDR3 is 17 amino acids. The germline CDR1 and CDR2 sequences are SGDLS and YYNGEE. The CDR3 DNA reads as TGTGCCAGCAGCGTAGCGCCCGTAGGGGGTATGGCATACGAGCAGTACTTC. This gives the protein CASSVAPVGGMAYEQYF.

The CDR3 region has the DNA TGTGCCAGCAGTTACTCGACGAGGGGGCTAGAGACCCAGTACTTC. Translated: CASSYSTRGLETQYF. The chain uses TRBV6-5 and TRBJ2-5; 7 bases fit TRBD1. V was pared by 0 bases and J by 4 bases, with 5 bases of the junction left unmatched. Germline CDR1 and CDR2: MNHEY and SVGAGI. The CDR3 covers 15 residues.

The genes are TRBV6-5 and TRBJ1-2; possibly TRBD1 for D (6 bases). The CDR3 extends over 13 amino acids. Per germline, CDR1 MNHEY and CDR2 SVGAGI. Trimming cost V 3 bases and J 7 bases, with 12 bases left between them. The CDR3 DNA follows: TGTGCCAGCAGTTATGCCGGACAGCCTGGCTACACCTTC. Protein: CASSYAGQPGYTF.

V is TRBV6-6 and J is TRBJ2-3, with a tentative D call TRBD2 (5 bases). Between the trimmed V and J ends, which lost 7 bases and 2 bases, there was a span of 13 bases. Germline V gene lookup returns CDR1 MNHNY and CDR2 SVGAGI (reference sequence). This CDR3 spans 14 amino acids. The CDR3 spells CASNHPGDTDTQYF. CDR3 coding DNA: TGTGCCAGCAACCATCCCGGGGACACAGATACGCAGTATTTT.

The chain has TRBV11-2 and TRBJ1-2; D remains unclear. CDR3 length: 13 residues. V was shortened by 1 base and J by 3 bases, with 6 bases between the two germline ends. Germline V gives CDR1 SGHAT, CDR2 FQNNGV. CDR3 sequence (DNA): TGTGCCAGCAGCTTAGTCAATTACTATGGCTACACCTTC. Its protein is CASSLVNYYGYTF.

This clone showed up just once. The V and J genes are TRBV24-1 and TRBJ2-1; 8 nucleotides align to TRBD2. The J segment lost 7 bases and the V segment lost 3 bases, leaving 7 bases of the junction unmatched. CDR1 is KGHDR, CDR2 SFDVKD, per germline. CDR3 length: 15 amino acids. As DNA, the CDR3 is TGTGCCACCAGTGATCCGGGGGGGCCGGGTAATGAGCAGTTCTTC. Its translation: CATSDPGGPGNEQFF.

This chain uses TRBV2 with TRBJ2-2; 10 positions match TRBD2. The CDR3 length is 17 residues. Per the germline V gene, CDR1 is SNHLY and CDR2 is FYNNEI. After removal of 1 base from V and 5 bases from J, the junction contained 7 bases not matched to a gene. As DNA, the CDR3 is TGTGCCAGCAGTGAAGGAGCGGGGGGGCCGGGTACCGGGGAGCTGTTTTTT. Residues: CASSEGAGGPGTGELFF.

The chain uses TRBV10-3 and TRBJ2-2; D remains unclear. V lost 2 bases to trimming and J lost 1 base, with 5 bases between them. CDR3 length: 14 residues. Germline V lookup: CDR1 ENHRY, CDR2 SYGVKD. DNA for the CDR3: TGTGCCATCAGTGAGGGGCAGAACACCGGGGAGCTGTTTTTT. Amino acid sequence: CAISEGQNTGELFF.

This clone has at least ten counts. The chain uses TRBV24-1 and TRBJ2-5, with 11 bases fitting TRBD1. Germline CDR1 reads KGHDR; CDR2 reads SFDVKD. Trimming removed 3 bases from V and 3 bases from J; junction bases left unmatched: 5. The CDR3 extends over 16 amino acids. The CDR3 region has the DNA TGTGCCACCAGTGATACCGGACAGGGGGCGAAAGAGACCCAGTACTTC. Amino acids: CATSDTGQGAKETQYF.

The gene calls are TRBV9 and TRBJ2-2, with D possibly matching TRBD2 (6 bases). Trimming took off 4 bases at V and 0 bases at J, with 19 bases between the two ends. The CDR3 length is 18 residues. Looked up from germline, CDR1 is SGDLS and CDR2 is YYNGEE. CDR3 sequence reads: CASSTPRGASANTGELFF. The DNA of the CDR3 is TGTGCCAGCAGCACGCCCCGCGGGGCCTCCGCGAACACCGGGGAGCTGTTTTTT.

The gene calls are TRBV2 and TRBJ2-7, with a weak D call TRBD1 (5 bases). The germline CDR1 and CDR2 sequences are SNHLY and FYNNEI. The CDR3 is 13 residues long. V lost 5 bases to trimming and J lost 7 bases, with 15 bases between them. DNA of the CDR3: TGTGCCAGCAGTTGGGGCCGGGTTAGGGAGCAGTACTTC. Its translation: CASSWGRVREQYF.

The CDR3 loop reads CASNRRETELEAFF. The DNA of the CDR3 is TGTGCCAGCAATCGGCGAGAGACAGAGCTTGAAGCTTTCTTT. This chain joins TRBV2 and TRBJ1-1, with a weak D call TRBD1 (5 bases). Germline V gene sequence: CDR1 SNHLY, CDR2 FYNNEI. This CDR3 has 14 amino acids. V lost 7 bases and J 7 bases, leaving 19 bases between the germline ends. The whole variable domain, filled in from reference TRBV2 and TRBJ1-1, reads EPEVTQTPSHQVTQMGQEVILRCVPISNHLYFYWYRQILGQKVEFLVSFYNNEISEKSEIFDDQFSVERPDGSNFTLKIRSTKLEDSAMYFCASNRRETELEAFFGQGTRLTVV.

The J gene is TRBJ2-3, the V gene TRBV6-5; D is perhaps TRBD2 (6 bases). The CDR3 has 15 amino acids. Per germline, CDR1 MNHEY and CDR2 SVGAGI. The V and J ends lost 6 bases and 1 base respectively, with 14 bases between them. The CDR3 DNA follows: TGTGCCAGCAGGGGACTCCAACTAGGCACAGATACGCAGTATTTT. This translates into CASRGLQLGTDTQYF.